A single T cell receptor beta chain is shown here with its context. The entry originates in a study of T cells expressing NK-cell markers. The germline CDR1 and CDR2 sequences are SNHLY and FYNNEI. The length of the CDR3 is 13 residues. No DNA is given; TCRdb re-called the 5' RACE reads and lists each CDR3 protein once. Recorded for this sample: 350,000 to 450,000 distinct CDR3 sequences. The sample taken for sequencing was blood T cells: a sorted CD56 or NKG2C T cell subset, CD4+ or CD8+ T cells, or bulk PBMC T cells (not recorded which). J is TRBJ2-1 and V is TRBV2; TCRdb names TRBD2, which stays unverified in the absence of DNA. This receptor was identified in a man aged 18 to 70 in good health. This CDR3 is CASLAGPYNEQFF.